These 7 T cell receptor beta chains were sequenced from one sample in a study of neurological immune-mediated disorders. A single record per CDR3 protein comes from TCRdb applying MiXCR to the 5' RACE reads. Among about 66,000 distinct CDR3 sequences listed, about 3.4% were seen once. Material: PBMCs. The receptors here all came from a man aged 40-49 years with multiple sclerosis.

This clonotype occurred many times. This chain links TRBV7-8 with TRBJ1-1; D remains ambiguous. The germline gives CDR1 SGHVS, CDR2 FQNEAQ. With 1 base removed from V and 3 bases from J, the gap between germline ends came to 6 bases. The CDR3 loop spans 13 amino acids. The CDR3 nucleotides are TGTGCCAGCAGCTTAGAACAGTACACTGAAGCTTTCTTT. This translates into CASSLEQYTEAFF.

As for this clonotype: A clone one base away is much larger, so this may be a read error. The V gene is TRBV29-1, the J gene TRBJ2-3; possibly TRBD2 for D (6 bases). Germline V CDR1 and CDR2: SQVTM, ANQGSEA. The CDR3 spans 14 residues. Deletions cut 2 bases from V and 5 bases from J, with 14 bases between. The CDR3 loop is CSVESVGGKDTQYF. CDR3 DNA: TGCAGCGTTGAATCCGTGGGGGGAAAAGATACGCAGTATTTT.

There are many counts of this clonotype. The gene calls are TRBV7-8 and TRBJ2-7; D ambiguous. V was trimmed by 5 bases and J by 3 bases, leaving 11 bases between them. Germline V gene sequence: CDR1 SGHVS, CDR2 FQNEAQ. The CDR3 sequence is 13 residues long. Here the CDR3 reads CASSPTAIYEQYF. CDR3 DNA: TGTGCCAGCAGCCCCACAGCAATCTACGAGCAGTACTTC.

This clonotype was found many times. CDR3 loop: CASSLTGVYGYTF. CDR3 coding DNA: TGTGCCAGCAGCCTGACAGGGGTCTATGGCTACACCTTC. The chain recombines TRBV12-3 or TRBV12-4 with TRBJ1-2; 8 positions match TRBD1. The CDR3 length is 13 residues. Trimming cost V 6 bases and J 4 bases; bases outside gene matches: 4.

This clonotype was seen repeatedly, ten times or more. This CDR3 reads CASSRGGTVTYGYTF. DNA for the CDR3: TGTGCCAGCAGTAGGGGGGGGACGGTTACTTATGGCTACACCTTC. V is TRBV7-9 and J is TRBJ1-2; D perhaps matches TRBD1 (6 bases). V was trimmed by 6 bases and J by 5 bases, leaving 19 bases between them. The CDR3 consists of 15 residues. Germline CDR1 SEHNR, CDR2 FQNEAQ (reference sequence).

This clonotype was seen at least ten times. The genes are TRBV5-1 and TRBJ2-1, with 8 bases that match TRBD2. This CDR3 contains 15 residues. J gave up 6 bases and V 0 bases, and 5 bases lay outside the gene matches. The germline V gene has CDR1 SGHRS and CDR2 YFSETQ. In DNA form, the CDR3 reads TGCGCCAGCAGCTTGGTTGCGGGAGGAGGCAATGAGCAGTTCTTC. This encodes CASSLVAGGGNEQFF.

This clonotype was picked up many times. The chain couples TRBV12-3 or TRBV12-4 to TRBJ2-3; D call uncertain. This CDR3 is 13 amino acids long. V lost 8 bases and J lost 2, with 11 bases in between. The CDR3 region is CASAETSTDTQYF. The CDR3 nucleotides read TGTGCCAGCGCTGAAACGTCCACAGATACGCAGTATTTT.